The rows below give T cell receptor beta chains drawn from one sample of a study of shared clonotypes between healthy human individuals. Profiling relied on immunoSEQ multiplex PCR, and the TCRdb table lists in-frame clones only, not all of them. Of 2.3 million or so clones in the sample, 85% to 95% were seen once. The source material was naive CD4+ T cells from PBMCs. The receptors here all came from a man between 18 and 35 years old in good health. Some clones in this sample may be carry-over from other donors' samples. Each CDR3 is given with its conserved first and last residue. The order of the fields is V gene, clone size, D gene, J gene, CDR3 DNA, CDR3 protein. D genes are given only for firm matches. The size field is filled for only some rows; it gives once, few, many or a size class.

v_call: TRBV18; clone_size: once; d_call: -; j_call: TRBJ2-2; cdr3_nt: TGTGCCAGCTCACCAGGAATGGGCACGGGGGAGCTGTTTTTT; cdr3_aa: CASSPGMGTGELFF
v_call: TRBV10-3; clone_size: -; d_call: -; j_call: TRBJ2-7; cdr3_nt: TGTGCCATCAGTGAGTCGACCGATGGAGTCTACGAGCAGTACTTC; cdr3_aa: CAISESTDGVYEQYF
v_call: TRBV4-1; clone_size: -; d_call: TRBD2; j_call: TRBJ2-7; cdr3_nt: TGCGCCAGCAGCCAAGATCAGGACCCTAGCGGGATCTCCTACGAGCAGTACTTC; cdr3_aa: CASSQDQDPSGISYEQYF
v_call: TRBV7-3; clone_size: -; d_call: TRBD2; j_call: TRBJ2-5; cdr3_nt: TGTGCCAGCAGCTCCAGCGGGGGCTATGGGGAGACCCAGTACTTC; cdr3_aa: CASSSSGGYGETQYF
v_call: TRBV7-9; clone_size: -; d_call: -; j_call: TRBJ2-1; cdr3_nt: TGTGCCAGCACCGCGGTGGGGGAGATCCACAATGAGCAGTTCTTC; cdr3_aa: CASTAVGEIHNEQFF
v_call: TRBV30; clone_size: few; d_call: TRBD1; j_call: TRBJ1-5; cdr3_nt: TGTGCCTGGAGTGTAGGGGGCGCATTTGGGCCCCAGCATTTT; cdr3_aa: CAWSVGGAFGPQHF
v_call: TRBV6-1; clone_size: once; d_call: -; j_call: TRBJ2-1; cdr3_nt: TGTGCCAGCAGTGACCAGGTCACTTCTTACAATGAGCAGTTCTTC; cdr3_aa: CASSDQVTSYNEQFF
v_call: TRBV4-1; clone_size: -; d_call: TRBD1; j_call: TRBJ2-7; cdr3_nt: TGCGCCAGCAGCCAGGACAGGGGGCTTGACGAGCAGTACTTC; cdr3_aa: CASSQDRGLDEQYF
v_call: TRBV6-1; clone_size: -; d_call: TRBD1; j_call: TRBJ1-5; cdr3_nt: TGTGCCAGCACCTTCGACAGGGGGGGCAATCAGCCCCAGCATTTT; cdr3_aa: CASTFDRGGNQPQHF
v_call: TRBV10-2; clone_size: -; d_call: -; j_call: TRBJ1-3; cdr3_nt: TGCGCCAGCAGCGGGGTTGGAAACACCATATATTTT; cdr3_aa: CASSGVGNTIYF
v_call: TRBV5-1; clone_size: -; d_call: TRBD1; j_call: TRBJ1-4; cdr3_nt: TGCGCCAGCAGCTTGGGACAGGGGGGACTTGCAACTAATGAAAAACTGTTTTTT; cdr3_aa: CASSLGQGGLATNEKLFF
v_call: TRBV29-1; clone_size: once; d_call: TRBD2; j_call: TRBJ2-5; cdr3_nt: TGCAGCGTCCTGAGACTAGCGGTAGGGGGGAGGACCCAGTACTTC; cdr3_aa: CSVLRLAVGGRTQYF
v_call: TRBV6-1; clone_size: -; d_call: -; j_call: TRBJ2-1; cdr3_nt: TGTGCCAGCAACTCGGGACCACTCCCTTACAATGAGCAGTTCTTC; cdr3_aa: CASNSGPLPYNEQFF
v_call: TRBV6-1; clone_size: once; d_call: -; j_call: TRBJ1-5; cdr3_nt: TGTGCCAGCAGTGACCGCACAGGGCGACAGCCCCAGCATTTT; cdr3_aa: CASSDRTGRQPQHF
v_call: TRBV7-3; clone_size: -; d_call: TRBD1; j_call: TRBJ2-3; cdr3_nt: TGTGCCAGCAGCTTAGAGGGGGCCCATACCACAGATACGCAGTATTTT; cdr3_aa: CASSLEGAHTTDTQYF
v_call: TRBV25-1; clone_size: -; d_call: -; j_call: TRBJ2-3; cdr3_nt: TGTGCCAGCACCGACAGCACCTACACAGATACGCAGTATTTT; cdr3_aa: CASTDSTYTDTQYF
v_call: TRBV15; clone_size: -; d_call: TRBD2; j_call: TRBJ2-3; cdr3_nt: TGTGCCACCAGCAGAGGTCAAGCGGGAGGGGAAGATACGCAGTATTTT; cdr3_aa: CATSRGQAGGEDTQYF
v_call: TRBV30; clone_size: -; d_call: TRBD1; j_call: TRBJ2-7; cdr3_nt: TGTGCCTGGAGTGTAACAGGGGGCTACGAGCAGTACTTC; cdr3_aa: CAWSVTGGYEQYF
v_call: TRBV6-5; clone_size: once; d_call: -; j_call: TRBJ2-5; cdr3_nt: TGTGCCAGCAGTTACTCAAGGAACCAAGAGACCCAGTACTTC; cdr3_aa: CASSYSRNQETQYF
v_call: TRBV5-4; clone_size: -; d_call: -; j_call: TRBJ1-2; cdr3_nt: TGTGCCAGCAGCTCCGGGGGCGGGGATGGCTACACCTTC; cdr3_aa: CASSSGGGDGYTF
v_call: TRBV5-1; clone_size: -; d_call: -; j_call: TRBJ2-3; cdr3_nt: TGCGCCAGCAGCTGGACGACGGACTCCATTCGTGCAGATACGCAGTATTTT; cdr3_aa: CASSWTTDSIRADTQYF
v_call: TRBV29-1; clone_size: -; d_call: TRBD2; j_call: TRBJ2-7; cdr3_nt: TGCAGCGTTGTGGGGCCTAGCGGGGCCTACGAGCAGTACTTC; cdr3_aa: CSVVGPSGAYEQYF
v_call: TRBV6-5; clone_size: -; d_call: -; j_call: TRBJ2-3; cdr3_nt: TGTGCCAGCAGTGCACCTAACACAGATACGCAGTATTTT; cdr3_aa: CASSAPNTDTQYF
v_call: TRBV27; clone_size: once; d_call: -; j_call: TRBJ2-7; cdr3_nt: TGTGCCAGCAGGGGCGCGGCGGGACGGACCTCCTACGAGCAGTACTTC; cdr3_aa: CASRGAAGRTSYEQYF
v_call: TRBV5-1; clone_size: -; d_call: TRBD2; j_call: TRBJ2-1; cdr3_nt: TGCGCCAGCAGCTTTAGCGGGAGTAAAAACAATGAGCAGTTCTTC; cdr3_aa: CASSFSGSKNNEQFF
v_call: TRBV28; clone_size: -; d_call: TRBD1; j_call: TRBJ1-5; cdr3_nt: TGTGCCAGCAGTTTTGAGGGGGGACAGGGACCCAATGTCGGCCCCCAGCATTTT; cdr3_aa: CASSFEGGQGPNVGPQHF
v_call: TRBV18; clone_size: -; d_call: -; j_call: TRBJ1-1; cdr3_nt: TGTGCCAGCTCAGCACTAACAACAGGGTTTCAGGCCCAAGCTTTCTTT; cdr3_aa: CASSALTTGFQAQAFF
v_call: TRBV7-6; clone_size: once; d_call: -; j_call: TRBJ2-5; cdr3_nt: TGTGCCAGCAGCCCTTTACCCGGCGAGACCCAGTACTTC; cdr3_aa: CASSPLPGETQYF
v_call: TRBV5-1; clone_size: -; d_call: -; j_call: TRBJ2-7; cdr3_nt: TGCGCCAGCGCTGCGGGCGCGAACACCTACGAGCAGTACTTC; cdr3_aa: CASAAGANTYEQYF
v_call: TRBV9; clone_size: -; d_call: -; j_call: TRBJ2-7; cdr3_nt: TGTGCCAGCAGCGTCACCCCGGTGTCTAGCTACGAGCAGTACTTC; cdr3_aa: CASSVTPVSSYEQYF
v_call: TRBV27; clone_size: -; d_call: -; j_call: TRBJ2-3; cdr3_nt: TGTGCCAGCAGTTTAGTTCCGGGGACAGATACGCAGTATTTT; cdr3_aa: CASSLVPGTDTQYF